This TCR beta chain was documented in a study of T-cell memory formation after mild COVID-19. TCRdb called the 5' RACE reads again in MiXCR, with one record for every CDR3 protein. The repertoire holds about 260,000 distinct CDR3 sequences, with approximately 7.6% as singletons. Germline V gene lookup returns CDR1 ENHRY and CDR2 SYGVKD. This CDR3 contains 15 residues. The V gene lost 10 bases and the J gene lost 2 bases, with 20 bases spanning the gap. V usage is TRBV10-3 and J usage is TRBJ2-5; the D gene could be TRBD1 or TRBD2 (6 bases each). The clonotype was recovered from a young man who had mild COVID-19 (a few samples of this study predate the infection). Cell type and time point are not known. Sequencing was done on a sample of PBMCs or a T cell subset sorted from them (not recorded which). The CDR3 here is CATRQEGVGQETQYF. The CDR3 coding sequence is TGTGCCACCCGACAGGAGGGAGTAGGGCAAGAGACCCAGTACTTC.